The entry below gives a single T cell receptor (beta chain) sequence along with its context. Antigen: not known. The assay was immunoSEQ multiplex PCR, and TCRdb's table has in-frame clones only and misses some. The sample has over a million clones, over 95% seen once. The data were obtained in a study of shared clonotypes between healthy human individuals. Study information: With ages of 18 to 49, the donors were two women and three men. The plates for each donor numbered three CD4 naive, three CD4 memory, two CD8 naive and one CD8 memory.

V lost 0 bases and J lost 7; bases outside the gene matches: 4. CDR1 is SGHTA and CDR2 is FQGNSA in the germline V gene. CDR3 length equals 15 residues. Study-wide results and caveats: Donor clonotype sharing was expected to depend on sequencing depth. Generally, naive subsets (rather than memory subsets) showed larger estimated richness.

The sequenced sample was naive CD4+ T cells sorted from blood. Subset in this sample: CD45RA+ positively selected. The chain links TRBV7-2 to TRBJ1-4; the match to TRBD1 covers 8 bases. The receptor was derived from a man under 40 in good health. Here the CDR3 DNA reads TGTGCCAGCAGCTTAGCAGGGACAGGAGGTGAAAAACTGTTTTTT. This sequence encodes CASSLAGTGGEKLFF.